A single sample is the source of the 23 T cell receptor beta chains below, sequenced in a study of blood T cell repertoires in COVID-19. The table came from immunoSEQ multiplex PCR; TCRdb's copy has only in-frame clones and leaves some out. The sample contains under 85,000 clones, about 86% of which appear only once. Source material: peripheral blood. Every receptor here comes from a man older than 75 with active or convalescent COVID-19.

This clone was detected once. The chain has TRBV19 and TRBJ1-6, with unresolved D. Germline V gene sequence: CDR1 LNHDA, CDR2 SQIVND (reference sequence). V lost 4 bases and J lost 7, with 11 bases in between. The CDR3 extends over 14 amino acids. DNA of the CDR3: TGTGCCAGTAGTACCACACCGCCCAATTCACCCCTCCACTTT. Protein sequence: CASSTTPPNSPLHF. Using reference TRBV19 and TRBJ1-6 for the parts outside the CDR3, the full variable domain is DGGITQSPKYLFRKEGQNVTLSCEQNLNHDAMYWYRQDPGQGLRLIYYSQIVNDFQKGDIAEGYSVSREKKESFPLTVTSAQKNPTAFYLCASSTTPPNSPLHFGNGTRLTVT.

CDR3 nucleotide sequence: TGTGCCAGCAGTTACTCGACAGGGAGGAAAGACTACACCTTC. This sequence encodes CASSYSTGRKDYTF. This rearrangement joins TRBV6-5 to TRBJ1-2; 7 bases are shared with TRBD1. V shed 0 bases, J shed 10 bases, and the junction held 8 bases outside the gene matches. This CDR3 contains 14 residues. CDR1 is MNHEY and CDR2 is SVGAGI in the germline V gene.

DNA for the CDR3: TGCAGCGCTAAGGTCCCAACCGGGACTAATGAGCAGTTCTTC. As protein: CSAKVPTGTNEQFF. The chain recombines TRBV29-1 with TRBJ2-1; weak D call: TRBD2 (6 bases). Per the germline V gene, CDR1 is SQVTM and CDR2 is ANQGSEA. The V end was cut by 7 bases, the J end by 7 bases, with 20 bases between. The CDR3 consists of 14 residues.

This chain links TRBV6-6 with TRBJ1-1; TRBD1 aligns across 8 bases. Germline V gene lookup returns CDR1 MNHNY and CDR2 SVGAGI (reference sequence). With 8 bases clipped from V and 8 bases from J, the junction kept 13 bases outside the gene matches. The CDR3 is 14 residues long. This CDR3 reads CASSRDPQGAEAFF. CDR3 coding DNA: TGTGCCAGCTCGAGAGACCCGCAGGGGGCAGAAGCTTTCTTT.

This chain links TRBV10-2 with TRBJ2-5, with TRBD1 matching 8 bases. Germline CDR1 is WSHSY and CDR2 is SAAADI. The V and J ends lost 4 bases and 5 bases, in that order; junction bases with no gene match: 0. This CDR3 has 12 amino acids. This CDR3 is CASSGQGETQYF. DNA for the CDR3: TGCGCCAGCAGTGGACAGGGGGAGACCCAGTACTTC.

The CDR3 coding sequence is TGTGCCAGCAGCCAACCATTGGGAGACGAAGAGACCCAGTACTTC. It encodes CASSQPLGDEETQYF. The chain has TRBV3-1 (or the pseudogene TRBV3-2) and TRBJ2-5; D is possibly TRBD2 (5 bases). V was trimmed by 2 bases and J by 3 bases, leaving 13 bases between them. This CDR3 spans 15 amino acids. Germline CDR1 reads LGHDT; CDR2 reads YNNKEL (reference sequence).

The chain uses TRBV11-2 and TRBJ2-1; D remains ambiguous. Trimming took off 4 bases at V and 7 bases at J, with 8 bases between the two ends. The CDR3 extends over 12 amino acids. Germline loops: CDR1 SGHAT, CDR2 FQNNGV. CDR3 sequence reads: CASSSAVNEQFF. In DNA form, the CDR3 reads TGTGCCAGCAGCTCCGCGGTGAATGAGCAGTTCTTC.

The chain combines TRBV9 with TRBJ2-2; 7 bases map to TRBD1. The J segment lost 4 bases and the V segment lost 3 bases, leaving 6 bases of the junction unmatched. Germline lookup yields CDR1 SGDLS and CDR2 YYNGEE. The CDR3 sequence is 15 residues long. The CDR3 spells CASSASTGFTGELFF. The CDR3, as DNA: TGTGCCAGCAGCGCCTCGACAGGGTTCACCGGGGAGCTGTTTTTT. The full variable domain, completed using reference TRBV9 and TRBJ2-2, is DSGVTQTPKHLITATGQRVTLRCSPRSGDLSVYWYQQSLDQGLQFLIQYYNGEERAKGNILERFSAQQFPDLHSELNLSSLELGDSALYFCASSASTGFTGELFFGEGSRLTVL.

This chain connects TRBV6-1 to TRBJ1-1, with D perhaps matching TRBD1 (5 bases). The germline gives CDR1 MNHNS, CDR2 SASEGT. This CDR3 has 13 amino acids. The ends were cut back, 5 bases at V and 7 bases at J, with 14 bases in the middle. This CDR3 is CASSRSGKDEAFF. CDR3 nucleotide sequence: TGTGCCAGCAGTAGGTCAGGGAAGGATGAAGCTTTCTTT.

The V call is TRBV4-2, the J call TRBJ1-3, with D unresolved. The CDR3 sequence is 13 residues long. Between the trimmed V and J ends, which lost 2 bases and 3 bases, there was a span of 5 bases. CDR1 is LGHNA and CDR2 is YNFKEQ in the germline V gene. DNA of the CDR3: TGTGCCAGCAGCCAACCGGGTGGAAACACCATATATTTT. It translates to CASSQPGGNTIYF.

The V call is TRBV6-6, the J call TRBJ1-1; D remains unclear. CDR1 MNHNY and CDR2 SVGAGI come from the germline V gene (reference sequence). With 0 bases removed from V and 1 base from J, the gap between germline ends came to 6 bases. The CDR3 runs 14 residues. The CDR3 loop is CASSYSSSNTEAFF. CDR3 DNA: TGTGCCAGCAGTTACTCGTCGTCGAACACTGAAGCTTTCTTT.

The CDR3 sequence: CASSPGLDRGEQYF. CDR3 nucleotides: TGTGCCAGCAGCCCAGGACTAGACCGGGGCGAGCAGTACTTC. The chain links TRBV6-5 to TRBJ2-7; TRBD2 agrees at 7 bases. Germline CDR1 and CDR2: MNHEY and SVGAGI. With 6 bases clipped from V and 6 bases from J, the junction kept 11 bases outside the gene matches. The CDR3 is 14 amino acids.

V is TRBV28 and J is TRBJ1-6; TRBD1 aligns across 8 bases. After removal of 2 bases from V and 3 bases from J, the junction contained 3 bases not matched to a gene. In germline, CDR1 is MDHEN, CDR2 SYDVKM. This CDR3 is built from 16 residues. This CDR3 is CASSLGGTGYNSPLHF. In nucleotides, the CDR3 is TGTGCCAGCAGTTTAGGGGGGACAGGCTATAATTCACCCCTCCACTTT. The whole variable domain, remainder taken from reference TRBV28 and TRBJ1-6, is DVKVTQSSRYLVKRTGEKVFLECVQDMDHENMFWYRQDPGLGLRLIYFSYDVKMKEKGDIPEGYSVSREKKERFSLILESASTNQTSMYLCASSLGGTGYNSPLHFGNGTRLTVT.

This chain links TRBV30 with TRBJ1-1; D is unresolved. The V and J ends lost 2 bases and 1 base respectively, with 5 bases between them. The CDR3 sequence is 12 residues long. Germline V gene lookup returns CDR1 GTSNPN and CDR2 SVGIG (reference sequence). CDR3 nucleotides: TGTGCCTGGAGTTCCGGGAACACTGAAGCTTTCTTT. Translating it yields CAWSSGNTEAFF.

This chain connects TRBV5-6 to TRBJ1-2; D gene unclear. CDR1 is SGHDT, CDR2 YYEEEE, per germline. The CDR3 contains 12 residues. The germline V and J ends were trimmed by 2 bases and 10 bases, with 12 bases remaining between them. The CDR3 DNA reads as TGTGCCAGCAGCTTTCTGAACAGACCCTACACCTTC. It is translated as CASSFLNRPYTF. The whole variable domain, filled in from reference TRBV5-6 and TRBJ1-2, reads DAGVTQSPTHLIKTRGQQVTLRCSPKSGHDTVSWYQQALGQGPQFIFQYYEEEERQRGNFPDRFSGHQFPNYSSELNVNALLLGDSALYLCASSFLNRPYTFGSGTRLTVV.

This rearrangement joins TRBV10-1 to TRBJ1-1; TRBD1 is a possible D gene (5 bases). V was shortened by 10 bases and J by 0 bases, with 12 bases between the two germline ends. There are 13 residues in the CDR3. CDR1 is WNHNN and CDR2 is SYGVQD in the germline V gene (reference sequence). The CDR3 protein is CATRQSLNTEAFF. CDR3 DNA: TGCGCCACACGACAGAGCCTGAACACTGAAGCTTTCTTT.

This chain uses TRBV21-1 with TRBJ1-1. TRBV21-1 is flagged as a pseudogene. CDR3 size: 13 residues. DNA for the CDR3: TGTGCCAGCAGCAACGATTTCGCCCTGAGGGCTTTCTTT. Protein product: CASSNDFALRAFF.

The chain has TRBV4-3 and TRBJ2-7; 11 bases agree with TRBD1. V lost 4 bases to trimming and J lost 2 bases; unmatched junction nucleotides: 7. CDR3 size: 16 residues. Per germline, CDR1 LGHNA and CDR2 YSLEER. The CDR3 loop is CASSPIAGQGAYEQYF. As DNA, the CDR3 is TGCGCCAGCAGCCCTATTGCGGGACAGGGGGCCTACGAGCAGTACTTC.

This chain links TRBV18 with TRBJ2-7; D gene uncertain. CDR3 length: 16 residues. CDR1 is KGHSH and CDR2 is LQKENI in the germline V gene. V lost 0 bases and J lost 5, with 17 bases in between. The CDR3 sequence is CASSPPFSTPRDEQYF. The DNA for the CDR3 is TGTGCCAGCTCACCACCCTTTTCCACTCCGCGTGACGAGCAGTACTTC.

V and J are TRBV3-1 (or the pseudogene TRBV3-2) and TRBJ1-4; 11 bases line up with TRBD1. This CDR3 has 15 amino acids. Per the germline V gene, CDR1 is LGHDT and CDR2 is YNNKEL (reference sequence). V shed 5 bases and J 8 bases; nucleotides not matched to a gene: 7. CDR3 DNA sequence: TGTGCCAGCAGCTCCGGGGACAGGGGGTACGAAAAACTGTTTTTT. Protein product: CASSSGDRGYEKLFF.

The rearrangement joins TRBV14 to TRBJ1-4; 8 positions agree with TRBD1. Germline V lookup: CDR1 SGHDN, CDR2 FVKESK. The trim removed 3 bases at V and 7 bases at J, leaving 7 bases unmatched. CDR3 length: 15 amino acids. This CDR3 reads CASSQRTGTSEKLFF. DNA of the CDR3: TGTGCCAGCAGCCAGAGGACAGGGACCAGTGAAAAACTGTTTTTT.

This clone has only one observation. CDR3: CASSFGRDSTQYF. The CDR3 nucleotides read TGTGCCAGCAGTTTCGGGCGGGACAGTACGCAGTATTTT. The chain employs TRBV12-3 or TRBV12-4 and TRBJ2-3, with D possibly being TRBD1 (7 bases). The CDR3 has 13 amino acids. Trimming shortened V by 3 bases and J by 8 bases, and 12 bases separated the two germline ends.

J is TRBJ1-2 and V is TRBV30; no definite D call. The germline V gene encodes CDR1 GTSNPN and CDR2 SVGIG (reference sequence). The CDR3 totals 14 residues. V shed 2 bases and J shed 5 bases, with 15 bases lying between them. CDR3 nucleotides: TGTGCCTGGAGTCTCGGACTGGCTACATATGGCTACACCTTC. Translation: CAWSLGLATYGYTF.